The rows below give T cell receptor beta chains drawn from one sample of a study of Graves' ophthalmopathy and Graves' hyperthyroidism. MiXCR, run by TCRdb on the multiplex PCR reads, gives a single entry per CDR3 protein. The table records about 600,000 distinct CDR3 sequences, approximately 37% of them present only once. What was sequenced was peripheral blood or thyroid tissue (not recorded which). The source of these receptors is an adult man with Graves' hyperthyroidism. Both conserved end residues are part of each CDR3. The order of the fields is clone size, J gene, V gene, D gene, CDR3 DNA, CDR3 protein. A D gene is named only where the DNA matches it firmly. Expanded clones are given a class, and other clones once, few, many or no size at all.

abundance: NA
j_gene: TRBJ2-7
v_gene: TRBV12-3/TRBV12-4
d_gene: NA
CDR3nt: TGTGCCAGCAGTGATTTTGACAAGGGGCCCCCCGAGCAGTACTTC
CDR3aa: CASSDFDKGPPEQYF

abundance: many
j_gene: TRBJ1-2
v_gene: TRBV7-8
d_gene: NA
CDR3nt: TGTGCCAGCAGCTACCACACAGGTGTAGCTAACTATGGCTACACCTTC
CDR3aa: CASSYHTGVANYGYTF

abundance: NA
j_gene: TRBJ2-2
v_gene: TRBV7-9
d_gene: NA
CDR3nt: TGTGCCAGCAGCTCGTTAGGGAGCGCCGGGGAGCTGTTTTTT
CDR3aa: CASSSLGSAGELFF

abundance: few
j_gene: TRBJ1-5
v_gene: TRBV5-8
d_gene: TRBD1
CDR3nt: TGTGCCAGCAGTGATCCGGGACAGGGCCTCTCTCAGCCCCAGCATTTT
CDR3aa: CASSDPGQGLSQPQHF

abundance: NA
j_gene: TRBJ2-2
v_gene: TRBV7-8
d_gene: TRBD2
CDR3nt: TGTGCCAGCAGCGAACGGGGACTACACACCGGGGAGCTGTTTTTT
CDR3aa: CASSERGLHTGELFF

abundance: NA
j_gene: TRBJ1-2
v_gene: TRBV29-1
d_gene: TRBD1
CDR3nt: TGCAGCGTTGCTTCCCGGACAGGGGGAGAGTATGGCTACACCTTC
CDR3aa: CSVASRTGGEYGYTF

abundance: NA
j_gene: TRBJ2-5
v_gene: TRBV2
d_gene: NA
CDR3nt: TGTGCCAGCACCCGGGACGTTCAAGAGACCCAGTACTTC
CDR3aa: CASTRDVQETQYF

abundance: NA
j_gene: TRBJ2-3
v_gene: TRBV10-1
d_gene: TRBD2
CDR3nt: TGCGCCGGCAGTGAGTCTGGAGTCGGGACTAGTGGAGATACGCAGTATTTT
CDR3aa: CAGSESGVGTSGDTQYF

abundance: NA
j_gene: TRBJ1-1
v_gene: TRBV29-1
d_gene: NA
CDR3nt: TGCAGCGTTGAAGATCCAGGCAATGAAGCTTTCTTT
CDR3aa: CSVEDPGNEAFF

abundance: NA
j_gene: TRBJ2-5
v_gene: TRBV4-2
d_gene: NA
CDR3nt: TGTGCCAGCAGCCAAGTCAGCTTCCAAGAGACCCAGTACTTC
CDR3aa: CASSQVSFQETQYF

abundance: many
j_gene: TRBJ1-6
v_gene: TRBV19
d_gene: TRBD1
CDR3nt: TGTGCCAGTAGCTACAGGGGGTCTAATTCACCCCTCCACTTT
CDR3aa: CASSYRGSNSPLHF

abundance: NA
j_gene: TRBJ2-6
v_gene: TRBV12-3/TRBV12-4
d_gene: NA
CDR3nt: TGTGCCAGCAGTGCCGAGGGCTCCGGGGCCAACGTCCTGACTTTC
CDR3aa: CASSAEGSGANVLTF

abundance: NA
j_gene: TRBJ2-6
v_gene: TRBV7-2
d_gene: TRBD1
CDR3nt: TGTGCCAGCAGCACCCCGGGACAGGCGTTCTCTGGGGCCAACGTCCTGACTTTC
CDR3aa: CASSTPGQAFSGANVLTF

abundance: NA
j_gene: TRBJ1-2
v_gene: TRBV2
d_gene: TRBD1
CDR3nt: TGTGCCAGCAGTACCGGACAGGCTTCCTATGGCTACACCTTC
CDR3aa: CASSTGQASYGYTF

abundance: NA
j_gene: TRBJ1-2
v_gene: TRBV19
d_gene: TRBD1
CDR3nt: TGTGCCACTAGGGACAGGGCCGATCCATCTAACTATGGCTACACCTTC
CDR3aa: CATRDRADPSNYGYTF

abundance: NA
j_gene: TRBJ1-1
v_gene: TRBV19
d_gene: TRBD1
CDR3nt: TGTGCCAGTAGTTCCGGACAGGGGTTTGAAGCTTTCTTT
CDR3aa: CASSSGQGFEAFF

abundance: once
j_gene: TRBJ2-7
v_gene: TRBV27
d_gene: TRBD1
CDR3nt: TGTGCCAGCAGTCGGACAGGTCTCGACGAGCTGTACTTC
CDR3aa: CASSRTGLDELYF

abundance: few
j_gene: TRBJ1-6
v_gene: TRBV18
d_gene: TRBD1
CDR3nt: TGTGCCAGCTCACGGACAGGGGCTAATAATTCACCCCTCCACTTT
CDR3aa: CASSRTGANNSPLHF

abundance: many
j_gene: TRBJ1-1
v_gene: TRBV2
d_gene: NA
CDR3nt: TGTGCCAGCAGTGAGGTAGAGAACACTGAAGCTTTCTTT
CDR3aa: CASSEVENTEAFF

abundance: NA
j_gene: TRBJ1-4
v_gene: TRBV19
d_gene: NA
CDR3nt: TGTGCCAGTAGTATCGGCCCCAATGAAAAACTGTTTTTT
CDR3aa: CASSIGPNEKLFF

abundance: many
j_gene: TRBJ1-2
v_gene: TRBV24-1
d_gene: TRBD1
CDR3nt: TGTGCCACCAGTGACCACAGGGGTAGAGGAGGCTACACCTTC
CDR3aa: CATSDHRGRGGYTF

abundance: many
j_gene: TRBJ1-5
v_gene: TRBV28
d_gene: NA
CDR3nt: TGTGCCAGCAGTTTACCCGATCAGCCCCAGCATTTT
CDR3aa: CASSLPDQPQHF

abundance: NA
j_gene: TRBJ1-2
v_gene: TRBV2
d_gene: TRBD1
CDR3nt: TGTGCCAGCAGCTTGACAGGGGCTGTGGACTATGGCTACACCTTC
CDR3aa: CASSLTGAVDYGYTF

abundance: NA
j_gene: TRBJ1-2
v_gene: TRBV6-6
d_gene: NA
CDR3nt: TGTGCCAGCGTTAGAACAGGGAACTATGGCTACACCTTC
CDR3aa: CASVRTGNYGYTF

abundance: NA
j_gene: TRBJ1-2
v_gene: TRBV5-1
d_gene: NA
CDR3nt: TGCGCCAGCAGCTTGGCGGCGGACTTAAACTATGGCTACACCTTC
CDR3aa: CASSLAADLNYGYTF

abundance: once
j_gene: TRBJ2-6
v_gene: TRBV7-9
d_gene: NA
CDR3nt: TGTGCCAGCAGCTTAGGCCCGGGAAGCTCTGGGGCCAACGTCCTGACTTTC
CDR3aa: CASSLGPGSSGANVLTF

abundance: many
j_gene: TRBJ2-7
v_gene: TRBV12-3/TRBV12-4
d_gene: NA
CDR3nt: TGTGCCAGCAGTTTAATTCAGGGTTCCTACGAGCAGTACTTC
CDR3aa: CASSLIQGSYEQYF

abundance: NA
j_gene: TRBJ2-6
v_gene: TRBV19
d_gene: TRBD1
CDR3nt: TGTGCCAGTAGACTATGGGTGGGACAGGGTACACCTGGGGCCAACGTCCTGACTTTC
CDR3aa: CASRLWVGQGTPGANVLTF

abundance: many
j_gene: TRBJ2-5
v_gene: TRBV7-3
d_gene: NA
CDR3nt: TGTGCCAGCAGCCCGGGACACCAAGAGACCCAGTACTTC
CDR3aa: CASSPGHQETQYF

abundance: many
j_gene: TRBJ1-2
v_gene: TRBV7-9
d_gene: NA
CDR3nt: TGTGCCAGCAGCTCACGGACCCTCTATGGCTACACCTTC
CDR3aa: CASSSRTLYGYTF

abundance: many
j_gene: TRBJ1-1
v_gene: TRBV6-5
d_gene: TRBD1
CDR3nt: TGTGCCAGCAGTTCGGCCAGGGGGTTTATCACTGAAGCTTTCTTT
CDR3aa: CASSSARGFITEAFF

abundance: many
j_gene: TRBJ1-1
v_gene: TRBV2
d_gene: TRBD1
CDR3nt: TGTGCCAGCAGTGAACCTTCAAACAGGGGGTACGGGAACACTGAAGCTTTCTTT
CDR3aa: CASSEPSNRGYGNTEAFF

abundance: many
j_gene: TRBJ1-2
v_gene: TRBV27
d_gene: TRBD1
CDR3nt: TGTGCCAGCAGTCAGCCGAACAGGGGTGGCTACACCTTC
CDR3aa: CASSQPNRGGYTF

abundance: few
j_gene: TRBJ2-2
v_gene: TRBV9
d_gene: TRBD1
CDR3nt: TGTGCCAGCAGCGTAGCTGAACAGGGGGTGTACACCGGGGAGCTGTTTTTT
CDR3aa: CASSVAEQGVYTGELFF

abundance: many
j_gene: TRBJ2-5
v_gene: TRBV2
d_gene: TRBD2
CDR3nt: TGTGCCAGCAGTGATACTAGCGGGATAGAGACCCAGTACTTC
CDR3aa: CASSDTSGIETQYF

abundance: NA
j_gene: TRBJ2-5
v_gene: TRBV7-2
d_gene: TRBD1
CDR3nt: TGTGCCAGCAGCTTAGCGGCGCAGCCCAGGGGGATGCAAGAGACCCAGTACTTC
CDR3aa: CASSLAAQPRGMQETQYF

abundance: many
j_gene: TRBJ2-2
v_gene: TRBV25-1
d_gene: NA
CDR3nt: TGTGCCAGCAGTGATCCAGCGACTAGGAACACCGGGGAGCTGTTTTTT
CDR3aa: CASSDPATRNTGELFF

abundance: NA
j_gene: TRBJ1-1
v_gene: TRBV27
d_gene: NA
CDR3nt: TGTGCCAGCAGTTTCACCGGGACGTTGAACACTGAAGCTTTCTTT
CDR3aa: CASSFTGTLNTEAFF

abundance: many
j_gene: TRBJ1-1
v_gene: TRBV5-1
d_gene: NA
CDR3nt: TGCGCCAGCAGCCGCCTTGGGACCGACACTGAAGCTTTCTTT
CDR3aa: CASSRLGTDTEAFF

abundance: NA
j_gene: TRBJ2-5
v_gene: TRBV29-1
d_gene: NA
CDR3nt: TGCAGCTTAGAGCGCGGAAGGCAGACCCAGTACTTC
CDR3aa: CSLERGRQTQYF

abundance: NA
j_gene: TRBJ2-7
v_gene: TRBV2
d_gene: TRBD1
CDR3nt: TGTGCCAGCAGTGAATTCGGACAGGGGGCCCACGAGCAGTACTTC
CDR3aa: CASSEFGQGAHEQYF